The text below deals with one TCR beta chain. No antigen is known for it. Produced via immunoSEQ multiplex PCR; TCRdb's table is partial and in-frame only. Of some 120,000 clones listed, 80% to 90% are singletons. This sample is part of a study of T cell responses to AZD1222 COVID-19 vaccine. The CDR3 has 13 residues. CDR1 and CDR2 from the germline V gene are LGHDT and YNNKEL (reference sequence). V was shortened by 6 bases and J by 5 bases, with 10 bases between the two germline ends. Study-wide results and limits: Dominant CD4 TCR responses targeted spike regions 160-218 and 743-854. The sample set comprised mostly white British donors with more females, and clonal diversity was possibly underestimated. Close to half of all spike-specific TCRs reportedly target regions of the variants that are unmutated.

Source: peripheral blood, taken 28 days after the second AZD1222 dose. This chain links TRBV3-1 (or the pseudogene TRBV3-2) with TRBJ2-2; perhaps TRBD1 as D (6 bases). The sequence was obtained from an adult who received the AZD1222 COVID-19 vaccine. CDR3 in DNA: TGTGCCAGCAGTATACAGGGTACCGGGGAGCTGTTTTTT. Translating gives CASSIQGTGELFF.